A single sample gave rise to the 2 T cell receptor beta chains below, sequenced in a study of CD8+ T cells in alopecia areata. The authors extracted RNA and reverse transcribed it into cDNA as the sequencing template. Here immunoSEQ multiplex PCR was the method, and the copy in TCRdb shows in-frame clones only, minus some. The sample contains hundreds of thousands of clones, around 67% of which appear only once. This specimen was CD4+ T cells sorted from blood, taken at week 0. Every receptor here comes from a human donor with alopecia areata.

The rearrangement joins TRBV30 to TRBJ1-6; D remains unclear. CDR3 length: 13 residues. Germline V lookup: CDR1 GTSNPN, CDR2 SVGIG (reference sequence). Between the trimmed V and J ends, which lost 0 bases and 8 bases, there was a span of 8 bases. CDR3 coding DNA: TGTGCCTGGAGTGTATTGGTGGATTCACCCCTCCACTTT. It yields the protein CAWSVLVDSPLHF.

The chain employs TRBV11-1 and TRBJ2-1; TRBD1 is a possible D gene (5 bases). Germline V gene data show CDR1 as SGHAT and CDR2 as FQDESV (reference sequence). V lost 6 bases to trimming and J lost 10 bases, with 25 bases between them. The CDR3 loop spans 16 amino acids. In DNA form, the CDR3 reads TGTGCCAGCAGTCCCCAGGGTTTAGCTTTCGTAAACGAGCAGTTCTTC. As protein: CASSPQGLAFVNEQFF.